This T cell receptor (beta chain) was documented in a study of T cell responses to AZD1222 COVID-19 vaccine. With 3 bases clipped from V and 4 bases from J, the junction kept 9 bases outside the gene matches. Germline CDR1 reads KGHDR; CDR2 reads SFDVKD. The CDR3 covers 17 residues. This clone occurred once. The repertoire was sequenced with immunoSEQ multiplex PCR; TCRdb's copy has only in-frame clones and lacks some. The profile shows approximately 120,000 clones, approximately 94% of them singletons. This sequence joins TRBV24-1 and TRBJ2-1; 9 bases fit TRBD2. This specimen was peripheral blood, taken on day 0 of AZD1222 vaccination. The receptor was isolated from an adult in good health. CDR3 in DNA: TGTGCCACCAGTGATAAATCTAGCGGGACATTATACAATGAGCAGTTCTTC. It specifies CATSDKSSGTLYNEQFF.